This note documents a single TCR beta chain sequence. Its antigen is not yet known. The sample holds no much larger clone one base away, and base qualities are not on file. The data were obtained in a study of blood T cell repertoires in COVID-19 (dated by TCRdb to 2020 to 2022). Broadly, across the study: The collaborator samples originated in the United States, Italy and Spain and spanned the acute and convalescent phases of COVID-19. The prospective study material was composed of cDNA or gDNA derived from T cells, B-cell-depleted T cells, or PBMCs. Deeply sampled blood TCRbeta repertoires from subjects exposed to, actively infected with, or recovered from COVID-19 were included in the dataset. A freely available public database, intended as a resource for researchers studying the immune response to SARS-CoV-2, is where the repertoires were released. Samples were obtained from the ongoing ImmuneRACE study (first 160 participants) and from over 1,000 subjects provided by 6 global collaborators. A de-identified subject ID, COVID-19 status, age in years and sex were almost always included in the sample metadata. Where available, HLA class I and class II types were obtained from metadata supplied by the sample provider rather than from assay-based typing. The research as a whole found: Clinical and demographic metadata were provided uncurated, with the amount varying by source and participant.

V sheds 4 bases and J sheds 0 bases, leaving 10 bases between their ends. The germline V gene supplies CDR1 KGHDR and CDR2 SFDVKD. The CDR3, cysteine through phenylalanine, is 15 amino acids long. The CDR3 DNA has 45 bases and is translated from base 1. TCRbeta CDR3 regions were amplified from genomic DNA by means of the immunoSEQ Assay, a bias-controlled multiplex PCR. Under the source paper's analysis protocol: Within the assay, amplification of reference gene primers was used to estimate how many nucleated cells each sample contained. To quantify the absolute abundance of each unique TCRbeta CDR3 rearrangement, sequence reads were collapsed and filtered. For each sample, productive Simpson clonality was calculated as the square root of Simpson's diversity index over productive rearrangements. Not all clones reach the TCRdb copy of this immuneACCESS table, which keeps in-frame sequences only. Checked studies attribute under half of the gap to unresolved V genes and leave the rest unexplained. V and J calls and clone size follow that table, whereas D and trimming were derived from the DNA. Present in this sample are tens of thousands of clones, 70% to 90% of which were seen just once. The ten most abundant clones make up 3.5% to 5% of the sample.

Collaborating institutions collected whole blood in K2EDTA tubes following their own protocols. Collaborator samples were shipped for TCRbeta analysis as frozen whole blood, isolated PBMCs, or DNA extracted from either sample type. The TCR sequence derives from a man of 80 years or more with active COVID-19. The sample comprised peripheral blood. Recombination linked TRBV24-1 to TRBJ2-3; TRBD1 is possibly the D segment (5 matching bases). The DNA sequence is as follows: TGTGCCACCAGTGAACTGACAGCTAGCACAGATACGCAGTATTTT. This translates into CATSELTASTDTQYF.